These 13 T cell receptor beta chains were sequenced from one sample in a study of T cells expressing NK-cell markers. TCRdb re-called the 5' RACE reads and shows each CDR3 protein once, DNA omitted. The clone table shows around 470,000 distinct CDR3 sequences, with the ten largest holding roughly 1.4%. Specimen: blood T cells: a sorted CD56 or NKG2C T cell subset, CD4+ or CD8+ T cells, or bulk PBMC T cells (not recorded which). The receptors shown here come from a woman aged 45-60 years in good health.

The chain joins TRBV3-1 to TRBJ2-1. This CDR3 region has 15 residues. Germline CDR1 and CDR2: LGHDT and YNNKEL (reference sequence). CDR3 amino acids: CASSQEDVGVNEQFF.

This chain links TRBV12-3 or TRBV12-4 with TRBJ1-1; TCRdb calls TRBD1, which cannot be checked without DNA. This CDR3 has 15 amino acids. This chain's CDR3 is CASSVTGGKNTEAFF.

The CDR3 protein is CSARGGSVDTQYF. The V call is TRBV20-1, the J call TRBJ2-3; with no DNA, the TCRdb D assignment of TRBD2 cannot be verified. The CDR3 contains 13 residues. Germline V gene data show CDR1 as DFQATT and CDR2 as SNEGSKA (reference sequence).

The V and J genes are TRBV24-1 and TRBJ2-2; TCRdb lists TRBD1, though no DNA is available to test this call. The CDR3 loop spans 14 amino acids. Germline-derived CDR1 and CDR2 are KGHDR and SFDVKD. This CDR3 is CATSDSGRIKELFF.

The rearrangement links TRBV5-1 to TRBJ2-5; checking the TCRdb D call of TRBD2 is not possible without DNA. The CDR3 runs 16 residues. Germline lookup yields CDR1 SGHRS and CDR2 YFSETQ. CDR3 region: CASSSRGANLQETQYF. The full variable domain, with the rest looked up from reference TRBV5-1 and TRBJ2-5, is KAGVTQTPRYLIKTRGQQVTLSCSPISGHRSVSWYQQTPGQGLQFLFEYFSETQRNKGNFPGRFSGRQFSNSRSEMNVSTLELGDSALYLCASSSRGANLQETQYFGPGTRLLVL.

The chain has TRBV27 and TRBJ2-1; the TRBD2 assignment by TCRdb is unverifiable without DNA. CDR1 is MNHEY, CDR2 SMNVEV, per germline (reference sequence). This CDR3 is built from 18 residues. CDR3 protein: CASSLLRLTSGVYNEQFF.

The J gene is TRBJ2-7, the V gene TRBV18. The CDR3 consists of 15 residues. Germline V CDR1 and CDR2: KGHSH, LQKENI. CDR3 region: CASSPIRDRSYEQYF.

The genes are TRBV5-1 and TRBJ2-6; TCRdb's D call, TRBD2, is unchecked because there is no DNA. CDR3 length: 17 residues. The germline V gene encodes CDR1 SGHRS and CDR2 YFSETQ. CDR3 sequence: CASRLAGGRTGANVLTF.

The chain has TRBV12-3 or TRBV12-4 and TRBJ1-5; no DNA is available, so the TRBD1 call from TCRdb remains unchecked. The CDR3 consists of 16 residues. The CDR3 here is CASSSVTGSGNQPQHF.

J is TRBJ2-2 and V is TRBV5-1; the D call from TCRdb, TRBD2, cannot be confirmed without DNA. The CDR3 extends over 16 amino acids. CDR1 is SGHRS and CDR2 is YFSETQ in the germline V gene. The CDR3 protein is CASSRLAGQNTGELFF.

This chain joins TRBV7-9 and TRBJ2-2; without DNA, the TCRdb call of TRBD2 cannot be checked. The CDR3 has 16 amino acids. From germline, CDR1 is SEHNR and CDR2 FQNEAQ (reference sequence). The CDR3 is CASSPSGRQNTGELFF.

This sequence joins TRBV5-1 and TRBJ2-2; TCRdb returns TRBD1, unconfirmable since there is no DNA. The length of the CDR3 is 14 residues. Looked up from germline, CDR1 is SGHRS and CDR2 is YFSETQ. The CDR3 sequence: CASSLMTGSGELFF.

The V gene is TRBV21-1, the J gene TRBJ2-7; TCRdb proposes TRBD2, but this gene call is untestable without DNA. TRBV21-1 is termed a pseudogene. This CDR3 comprises 15 residues. The CDR3 spells CASSKEEGGPHEQYF.